Each of the 14 T cell receptor beta chains below was sequenced from the same sample in a study of blood T cell repertoires in COVID-19. The assay was immunoSEQ multiplex PCR, and TCRdb's table has in-frame clones only and misses some. The data show tens of thousands of clones, roughly three quarters seen once. The sequenced sample consisted of peripheral blood. The source is a man between 65 and 79 years old with COVID-19, enrolled during active disease.

The chain links TRBV28 to TRBJ1-1; TRBD1 matches 8 bases. The J segment lost 4 bases and the V segment lost 5 bases, leaving 6 bases of the junction unmatched. This CDR3 region has 14 residues. From germline, CDR1 is MDHEN and CDR2 SYDVKM. This chain's CDR3 is CASSGRTGRTEAFF. The CDR3 DNA reads as TGTGCCAGCAGTGGGCGGACAGGGCGCACTGAAGCTTTCTTT.

This chain uses TRBV14 with TRBJ2-5, with D unclear. The germline V gene encodes CDR1 SGHDN and CDR2 FVKESK. V was clipped by 7 bases and J by 2 bases, with 11 bases between them. The CDR3 is 13 amino acids. CDR3 DNA sequence: TGTGCCAGCAACCAGAGAGCACAAGAGACCCAGTACTTC. Protein: CASNQRAQETQYF.

This clone was seen a handful of times. The chain has TRBV4-1 and TRBJ2-1; 7 nucleotides match TRBD2. Per germline, CDR1 MGHRA and CDR2 YSYEKL. This CDR3 is 18 amino acids long. The V gene end was trimmed by 2 bases and the J gene end by 4 bases; junction bases not matched to a gene: 14. The CDR3 DNA is TGCGCCAGCAGCCAACCCTATTGGGCTAGCGGAGTTTACAATGAGCAGTTCTTC. Translating gives CASSQPYWASGVYNEQFF.

This chain uses TRBV30 with TRBJ2-5; D not resolved. Trimming removed 2 bases from V and 5 bases from J, with 9 bases in between. Looked up from germline, CDR1 is GTSNPN and CDR2 is SVGIG (reference sequence). There are 12 residues in the CDR3. DNA of the CDR3: TGTGCCTGGAGTCGGGTAGCCGAGACCCAGTACTTC. Translated, it gives CAWSRVAETQYF.

In this sample, this clone turned up once. The rearrangement uses TRBV6-2 or TRBV6-3 and TRBJ2-1; 14 nucleotides line up with TRBD2. The germline gives CDR1 MNHEY, CDR2 SVGEGT. Trimming removed 6 bases from V and 6 bases from J; junction bases left unmatched: 4. The CDR3 totals 15 residues. The CDR3 sequence: CASSQGTSGGNEQFF. As DNA, the CDR3 is TGTGCCAGCAGCCAAGGGACTAGCGGGGGCAATGAGCAGTTCTTC.

The gene calls are TRBV7-2 and TRBJ1-2; 7 bases align to TRBD1. CDR3 length: 15 amino acids. CDR1 is SGHTA, CDR2 FQGNSA, per germline. V trimming: 8 bases; J trimming: 8 bases; junction bases outside the gene matches: 17. The chain's CDR3 is CASELLLQGLGGYTF. For the CDR3, the DNA is TGTGCCAGCGAGCTCCTATTACAGGGGCTGGGGGGCTACACCTTC.

The V call is TRBV19, the J call TRBJ1-4; D possibly corresponds to TRBD1 (6 bases). This CDR3 has 13 amino acids. In germline, CDR1 is LNHDA, CDR2 SQIVND (reference sequence). Between the trimmed V and J ends, which lost 9 bases and 8 bases, there was a span of 16 bases. CDR3 coding DNA: TGTGCCAGCGCGGGGGGCAATAACGAAAAACTGTTTTTT. This sequence encodes CASAGGNNEKLFF.

The genes are TRBV19 and TRBJ2-3; the D is unclear. The length of the CDR3 is 11 residues. The V and J ends lost 6 bases and 6 bases respectively, with 7 bases between them. Germline V gene sequence: CDR1 LNHDA, CDR2 SQIVND (reference sequence). The DNA of the CDR3 is TGTGCCAGTAGGCTCAGGGATACGCAGTATTTT. Its translation: CASRLRDTQYF.

The gene calls are TRBV25-1 and TRBJ2-1, with 8 bases that match TRBD1. This CDR3 is built from 15 residues. Germline CDR1 and CDR2: MGHDK and SYGVNS. Trimming took 2 bases from V and 5 from J; bases not matched to a gene: 5. The CDR3 nucleotides are TGTGCCAGCAGTGAACGGACAGGGTCCCACAATGAGCAGTTCTTC. This codes for CASSERTGSHNEQFF.

This clone was seen a handful of times. The V gene is TRBV29-1, the J gene TRBJ1-5; possible D gene TRBD1, 5 bases. CDR1 SQVTM and CDR2 ANQGSEA come from the germline V gene. The CDR3 extends over 12 amino acids. Trimming removed 5 bases from V and 11 bases from J, with 16 bases in between. For the CDR3, the DNA is TGCAGCGTTCAGGGCCCCCTAGGGGCCCAGCATTTT. This gives the protein CSVQGPLGAQHF.

The chain recombines TRBV28 with TRBJ1-4; 8 nucleotides line up with TRBD1. This CDR3 region has 13 residues. CDR1 is MDHEN and CDR2 is SYDVKM in the germline V gene. V was clipped by 5 bases and J by 11 bases; unmatched bases: 7. CDR3 DNA: TGTGCCAGCAGTCCCGGAAACAGGGGGAAACTGTTTTTT. Translating it yields CASSPGNRGKLFF.

CDR3 residues: CASSLMVPTGSATQYF. CDR3 in DNA: TGTGCCAGCAGTTTGATGGTCCCCACCGGGAGTGCGACCCAGTACTTC. The chain is built from TRBV28 and TRBJ2-5; a weak D match, TRBD2 (6 bases). Trimming removed 3 bases at V and 7 bases at J, with 21 bases between. Germline loops: CDR1 MDHEN, CDR2 SYDVKM. CDR3 length: 16 residues.

The chain couples TRBV18 to TRBJ2-1, with TRBD2 matching over 8 bases. V lost 2 bases to trimming and J lost 6 bases; unmatched junction nucleotides: 3. The CDR3 consists of 14 residues. The germline gives CDR1 KGHSH, CDR2 LQKENI. CDR3 residues: CASSPTSGTNEQFF. Written as DNA, the CDR3 is TGTGCCAGCTCACCAACTAGCGGAACCAATGAGCAGTTCTTC. The whole variable domain, remainder taken from reference TRBV18 and TRBJ2-1, is NAGVMQNPRHLVRRRGQEARLRCSPMKGHSHVYWYRQLPEEGLKFMVYLQKENIIDESGMPKERFSAEFPKEGPSILRIQQVVRGDSAAYFCASSPTSGTNEQFFGPGTRLTVL.

This clone was counted once. The genes are TRBV27 and TRBJ1-1, with a possible D match to TRBD1 (5 bases). V lost 2 bases, J lost 1 base, and 14 bases lay in between. The CDR3 has 16 amino acids. Germline V gene sequence: CDR1 MNHEY, CDR2 SMNVEV (reference sequence). CDR3 coding DNA: TGTGCCAGCAGTTTAAAAGCAACAGGTACGAACACTGAAGCTTTCTTT. Protein sequence: CASSLKATGTNTEAFF.